A single sample is the source of the 8 T cell receptor beta chains below, sequenced in a study of shared clonotypes between healthy human individuals. Repertoires were generated with immunoSEQ multiplex PCR, while TCRdb's copy carries only in-frame clones and drops some. The data hold 2 million to 2.5 million clones, with 90% to 97% observed a single time. Sequenced: naive CD4+ T cells sorted from blood. Subset in this sample: CD45RA+ positively selected. Receptor source: a man aged 18 to 30 in good health.

This clone was seen only once. This rearrangement joins TRBV2 to TRBJ2-1; TRBD2 matches 8 bases. With 10 bases clipped from V and 2 bases from J, the junction kept 10 bases outside the gene matches. This CDR3 has 15 residues. CDR1 is SNHLY and CDR2 is FYNNEI in the germline V gene. The CDR3: CATRSSGGTYNEQFF. DNA for the CDR3: TGTGCCACCAGGTCAAGCGGGGGAACCTACAATGAGCAGTTCTTC.

V and J are TRBV2 and TRBJ2-1; D is possibly TRBD2 (5 bases). V lost 4 bases, J lost 7 bases, and 5 bases lay in between. CDR3 length: 11 amino acids. Germline V lookup: CDR1 SNHLY, CDR2 FYNNEI. As DNA, the CDR3 is TGTGCCAGCAGTGGACTAAATGAGCAGTTCTTC. Protein: CASSGLNEQFF. Variable domain in full (rest from reference TRBV2 and TRBJ2-1): EPEVTQTPSHQVTQMGQEVILRCVPISNHLYFYWYRQILGQKVEFLVSFYNNEISEKSEIFDDQFSVERPDGSNFTLKIRSTKLEDSAMYFCASSGLNEQFFGPGTRLTVL.

This clone was observed a handful of times. The V and J genes are TRBV19 and TRBJ1-6; a weak D match, TRBD1 (5 bases). The CDR3 has 14 amino acids. V lost 11 bases and J lost 8, with 19 bases in between. The germline V gene has CDR1 LNHDA and CDR2 SQIVND (reference sequence). The CDR3 sequence: CAGGQRTEDSPLHF. The CDR3 region has the DNA TGTGCCGGAGGACAAAGGACGGAGGATTCACCCCTCCACTTT.

CDR3 sequence: CASSLMPRGLIETQYF. The DNA of the CDR3 is TGTGCCAGCAGCTTAATGCCCAGGGGGCTTATAGAGACCCAGTACTTC. J is TRBJ2-5 and V is TRBV7-8, with TRBD1 matching 8 bases. This CDR3 spans 16 amino acids. The germline CDR1 and CDR2 sequences are SGHVS and FQNEAQ. V dropped 2 bases and J dropped 4; count of bases not matched to a gene: 9. The full variable domain, completed using reference TRBV7-8 and TRBJ2-5, is GAGVSQSPRYKVAKRGQDVALRCDPISGHVSLFWYQQALGQGPEFLTYFQNEAQLDKSGLPSDRFFAERPEGSVSTLKIQRTQQEDSAVYLCASSLMPRGLIETQYFGPGTRLLVL.

This chain uses TRBV4-1 with TRBJ2-2; 11 positions match TRBD2. V dropped 4 bases and J dropped 5; count of bases not matched to a gene: 6. Germline V gene lookup returns CDR1 MGHRA and CDR2 YSYEKL. CDR3 length: 16 residues. CDR3 DNA: TGCGCCAGCAGCCTCCGACTAGCGGGGTCTACCGGGGAGCTGTTTTTT. Protein product: CASSLRLAGSTGELFF.

J is TRBJ2-1 and V is TRBV9; the match to TRBD2 covers 7 bases. Germline V CDR1 and CDR2: SGDLS, YYNGEE. The CDR3 totals 12 residues. The junction had 5 bases not matched to a gene; V was cut back by 7 bases and J by 7 bases. The CDR3 sequence is CASGREWNEQFF. In nucleotides, the CDR3 is TGTGCCAGCGGGCGGGAGTGGAATGAGCAGTTCTTC.

This chain connects TRBV4-1 to TRBJ2-7; D tentatively fits TRBD1 or TRBD2 (6 bases each). The germline V gene has CDR1 MGHRA and CDR2 YSYEKL. This CDR3 has 17 residues. The V end lost 4 bases, the J end lost 0 bases, and 19 bases lay between the germline ends. The chain's CDR3 is CASSPGRRGRPSYEQYF. The CDR3 DNA reads TGCGCCAGCAGCCCGGGACGTCGGGGGCGTCCCTCCTACGAGCAGTACTTC.

This chain links TRBV2 with TRBJ2-3; 10 bases are shared with TRBD2. This CDR3 contains 15 residues. CDR1 is SNHLY and CDR2 is FYNNEI in the germline V gene. J was trimmed by 6 bases and V by 4 bases; bases with no gene match: 7. DNA of the CDR3: TGTGCCAGCAGTGGGACTAGCGGCCACGGGGATACGCAGTATTTT. Encoded protein: CASSGTSGHGDTQYF.